This passage covers 17 T cell receptor beta chains from one sample sequenced in a study of response to subunit inactivated influenza vaccine. TCRdb re-called the RT-PCR reads with MiXCR, one entry per CDR3 protein. The sample includes hundreds of thousands of distinct CDR3 sequences, roughly 8.2% of them seen just once. Sample: PBMCs from blood, taken around 2 years after vaccination. All receptors come from a man between 50 and 70 years old who received an inactivated influenza vaccine.

The V call is TRBV6-5, the J call TRBJ1-2; 7 positions match TRBD1. The germline CDR1 and CDR2 sequences are MNHEY and SVGAGI. This CDR3 is 12 amino acids long. Unmatched junction bases numbered 7, after V lost 7 bases and J lost 8 bases. This CDR3 reads CASKTGAEGYTF. In DNA form, the CDR3 reads TGTGCCAGCAAAACAGGGGCTGAAGGCTACACCTTC.

A few counts support this clonotype. The rearrangement joins TRBV29-1 to TRBJ1-2; 7 bases fit TRBD1. This CDR3 spans 13 amino acids. V shed 4 bases and J 2 bases; nucleotides not matched to a gene: 4. Per germline, CDR1 SQVTM and CDR2 ANQGSEA. The CDR3 nucleotides are TGCAGCGTTGTAAAGGGACAGAACTATGGCTACACCTTC. Translation: CSVVKGQNYGYTF.

The J gene is TRBJ2-7, the V gene TRBV10-3; 8 bases agree with TRBD1. Germline assignment: CDR1 ENHRY and CDR2 SYGVKD. The V and J ends lost 5 bases and 2 bases, in that order; junction bases with no gene match: 5. The CDR3 consists of 14 residues. In DNA form, the CDR3 reads TGTGCCATCAGTCCCAGGGGGCAGGCCTACGAGCAGTACTTC. Its protein product is CAISPRGQAYEQYF.

This clonotype has at least ten counts. The chain joins TRBV9 to TRBJ2-1; 11 bases align to TRBD2. The length of the CDR3 is 16 residues. With V trimmed by 4 bases and J by 4 bases, 7 bases remained unmatched. Germline V CDR1 and CDR2: SGDLS, YYNGEE. This chain's CDR3 is CASSSEGTSGYNEQFF. The CDR3, as DNA: TGTGCCAGCAGCTCAGAGGGGACTAGCGGTTACAATGAGCAGTTCTTC.

This clonotype was seen a few times. The chain links TRBV7-2 to TRBJ1-5, with D perhaps matching TRBD1 (5 bases). The V gene lost 5 bases and the J gene lost 4 bases, with 6 bases spanning the gap. The CDR3 length is 12 residues. CDR1 is SGHTA and CDR2 is FQGNSA in the germline V gene. The CDR3 DNA reads as TGTGCCAGCAGCGGACAAAATCAGCCCCAGCATTTT. It translates to CASSGQNQPQHF. Variable domain in full (rest from reference TRBV7-2 and TRBJ1-5): GAGVSQSPSNKVTEKGKDVELRCDPISGHTALYWYRQSLGQGLEFLIYFQGNSAPDKSGLPSDRFSAERTGGSVSTLTIQRTQQEDSAVYLCASSGQNQPQHFGDGTRLSIL.

This clonotype was counted between two and nine times. The V call is TRBV9, the J call TRBJ2-2, with D possibly being TRBD1 (5 bases). The ends were cut back, 0 bases at V and 9 bases at J, with 12 bases in the middle. This CDR3 spans 14 amino acids. Germline V gives CDR1 SGDLS, CDR2 YYNGEE. CDR3 DNA: TGTGCCAGCAGCGTAGATGGGGCTGCCAGGGAGCTGTTTTTT. Protein: CASSVDGAARELFF.

The chain couples TRBV27 to TRBJ2-3; 12 nucleotides align to TRBD2. The germline CDR1 and CDR2 sequences are MNHEY and SMNVEV (reference sequence). This CDR3 contains 18 residues. Trimming removed 4 bases from V and 1 base from J; junction bases left unmatched: 9. As DNA, the CDR3 is TGTGCCAGCAGTTCCAGGCTAGCGGGGGGGCCAGGCACAGATACGCAGTATTTT. This encodes CASSSRLAGGPGTDTQYF.

This clonotype was counted at least ten times. V gene TRBV6-6 combines with J gene TRBJ2-5, with D perhaps TRBD1 (6 bases). Trimming took 7 bases from V and 4 from J, leaving 13 bases between them. The CDR3 runs to 13 residues. The germline V gene encodes CDR1 MNHNY and CDR2 SVGAGI (reference sequence). The CDR3: CASTEPRGETQYF. CDR3 sequence (DNA): TGTGCCAGCACCGAACCCAGGGGAGAGACCCAGTACTTC.

This clonotype showed up just a few times. The CDR3 region is CSARGQVSNQPQHF. The CDR3 DNA sequence: TGCAGTGCTAGGGGTCAGGTTAGCAATCAGCCCCAGCATTTT. This rearrangement joins TRBV20-1 to TRBJ1-5; D not resolved. The ends were cut back, 3 bases at V and 0 bases at J, with 9 bases in the middle. The CDR3 contains 14 residues. Germline CDR1 and CDR2: DFQATT and SNEGSKA (reference sequence).

This clonotype was recorded at least ten times. The chain recombines TRBV5-1 with TRBJ2-1; TRBD2 agrees at 8 bases. V trimming: 1 base; J trimming: 3 bases; junction bases outside the gene matches: 12. This CDR3 has 18 residues. CDR1 and CDR2 (germline): SGHRS, YFSETQ. CDR3 residues: CASSLRGSGNVFYNEQFF. CDR3 nucleotides: TGCGCCAGCAGCTTGCGCGGTAGCGGGAACGTATTCTACAATGAGCAGTTCTTC.

This clonotype was seen many times. The J gene is TRBJ1-4, the V gene TRBV5-1, with 8 bases fitting TRBD1. Germline lookup yields CDR1 SGHRS and CDR2 YFSETQ. Trimming cost V 4 bases and J 4 bases; bases outside gene matches: 12. CDR3 length: 17 residues. The chain's CDR3 is CASSHEPTGGYNEKLFF. The CDR3 DNA is TGCGCCAGCAGCCACGAACCAACAGGGGGATATAATGAAAAACTGTTTTTT.

This clonotype has more than one count but fewer than ten. The rearrangement links TRBV5-1 to TRBJ2-6, with 9 bases fitting TRBD1. The CDR3 spans 17 residues. With V trimmed by 2 bases and J by 0 bases, 3 bases remained unmatched. Germline V CDR1 and CDR2: SGHRS, YFSETQ. CDR3 nucleotides: TGCGCCAGCAGCTTAGGGACAGGGCACTCTGGGGCCAACGTCCTGACTTTC. Residues: CASSLGTGHSGANVLTF.

The chain uses TRBV20-1 and TRBJ2-1; possibly TRBD2 for D (6 bases). V shed 0 bases and J shed 5 bases, with 14 bases lying between them. The CDR3 is 15 residues long. Germline values: CDR1 DFQATT, CDR2 SNEGSKA (reference sequence). The CDR3 nucleotides read TGCAGTGCTAGAGATGGAGCTAGCGTTGACAATGAGCAGTTCTTC. Amino acid sequence: CSARDGASVDNEQFF.

This clonotype has just a few counts. J is TRBJ2-7 and V is TRBV12-3 or TRBV12-4; TRBD2 matches at 8 bases. Losses at the gene ends were 6 bases for V and 3 bases for J; bases not matched to a gene: 7. The CDR3 runs to 14 residues. CDR3 sequence (DNA): TGTGCCAGCAGACGAGCGGGGGAAGACTACGAGCAGTACTTC. This sequence encodes CASRRAGEDYEQYF.

The table lists this clonotype with many counts. This chain joins TRBV9 and TRBJ2-3; TRBD2 is a possible D gene (7 bases). The CDR3 sequence is 17 residues long. Germline CDR1 is SGDLS and CDR2 is YYNGEE. V was trimmed by 0 bases and J by 6 bases, leaving 20 bases between them. CDR3 sequence reads: CASSVGRRGSGEDTQYF. The CDR3 DNA reads TGTGCCAGCAGCGTAGGGCGCAGGGGAAGCGGGGAGGATACGCAGTATTTT.

The table lists this clonotype with many counts. The CDR3 is CAISTGANSPLHF. The CDR3 DNA reads as TGTGCCATCAGCACGGGGGCTAATTCACCCCTCCACTTT. The chain joins TRBV10-3 to TRBJ1-6; a possible D gene is TRBD1 (6 bases). V lost 6 bases and J 6 bases, leaving 9 bases between the germline ends. Per the germline V gene, CDR1 is ENHRY and CDR2 is SYGVKD. The CDR3 is 13 amino acids.

V and J are TRBV7-3 and TRBJ2-2; D might be TRBD1 or TRBD2, each matching 5 bases. V was clipped by 4 bases and J by 4 bases, with 13 bases between them. CDR1 and CDR2 (germline): SGHTA, FQGTGA. This CDR3 is 15 amino acids long. The CDR3 protein is CASSSGTHGTGELFF. The CDR3 DNA follows: TGTGCCAGCAGCTCCGGGACCCACGGCACCGGGGAGCTGTTTTTT.